This T cell receptor beta chain was identified during a study of T cell changes during pregnancy in multiple sclerosis. Clones were sequenced by immunoSEQ multiplex PCR, and TCRdb holds only the in-frame ones, with some missing. The sample contains about 63,000 clones, under 95% of which appear only once. This CDR3 region has 17 residues. The germline gives CDR1 LNHNV, CDR2 YYDKDF (reference sequence). V was trimmed by 3 bases and J by 2 bases, leaving 20 bases between them. The genes are TRBV15 and TRBJ2-7; D possibly corresponds to TRBD1 (6 bases). This sequence originates from a female donor with multiple sclerosis, enrolled in a pregnancy study. The source material was CD8+ T cells from peripheral blood mononuclear cells, sampled in the second trimester of pregnancy. CDR3 nucleotides: TGTGCCACCAGCAGCCTTATCAACATGGGGGCCGCCTACGAGCAGTACTTC. Protein: CATSSLINMGAAYEQYF. Full variable domain (rest looked up from reference TRBV15 and TRBJ2-7): DAMVIQNPRYQVTQFGKPVTLSCSQTLNHNVMYWYQQKSSQAPKLLFHYYDKDFNNEADTPDNFQSRRPNTSFCFLDIRSPGLGDTAMYLCATSSLINMGAAYEQYFGPGTRLTVT.